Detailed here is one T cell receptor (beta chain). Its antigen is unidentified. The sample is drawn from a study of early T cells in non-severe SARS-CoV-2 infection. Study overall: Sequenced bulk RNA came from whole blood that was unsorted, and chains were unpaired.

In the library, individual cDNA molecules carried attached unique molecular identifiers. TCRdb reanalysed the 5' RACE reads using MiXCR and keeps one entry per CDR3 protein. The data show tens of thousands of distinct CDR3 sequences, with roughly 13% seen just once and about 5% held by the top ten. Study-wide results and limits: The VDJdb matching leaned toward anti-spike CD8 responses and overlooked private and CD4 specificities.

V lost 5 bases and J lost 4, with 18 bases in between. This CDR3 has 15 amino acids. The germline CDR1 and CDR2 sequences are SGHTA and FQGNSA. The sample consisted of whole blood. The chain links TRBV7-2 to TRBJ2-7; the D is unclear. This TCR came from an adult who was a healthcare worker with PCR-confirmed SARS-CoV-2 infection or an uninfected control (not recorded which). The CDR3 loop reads CASSAHRPPLYEQYF. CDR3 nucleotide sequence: TGTGCCAGCAGCGCTCACAGACCCCCCCTTTACGAGCAGTACTTC.